The rows below give T cell receptor beta chains drawn from one sample of a study of blood T cell repertoires in COVID-19. The repertoire was sequenced with immunoSEQ multiplex PCR; TCRdb's copy has only in-frame clones and lacks some. The sample comprises some 490,000 clones, approximately 86% of which are singletons, and more than 7.5% rests with the top ten. Sequenced material: PBMCs or T cells enriched from blood (not recorded which). The receptors were sampled from a woman aged 55 to 70 who had recovered from COVID-19. The CDR3 runs from the conserved cysteine through the conserved F or W. The order of the fields is clone size, V gene, J gene, D gene, CDR3 DNA, CDR3 protein. The D gene is left open where the match is weak. Not all rows give a size; the values are once, few, many and, for expanded clones, a class.

abundance: .; v_gene: TRBV18; j_gene: TRBJ1-2; d_gene: .; CDR3nt: TGTGCCAGCTCACCACAAGGGGCTGGGATCTATGGCTACACCTTC; CDR3aa: CASSPQGAGIYGYTF
abundance: .; v_gene: TRBV27; j_gene: TRBJ2-1; d_gene: .; CDR3nt: TGTGCCAGCAGTGCTGTGGGGGGGCAGTTCTTC; CDR3aa: CASSAVGGQFF
abundance: .; v_gene: TRBV7-9; j_gene: TRBJ2-1; d_gene: TRBD2; CDR3nt: TGTGCCAGCAGCCCGCGGGGGAGCTCCTACAATGAGCAGTTCTTC; CDR3aa: CASSPRGSSYNEQFF
abundance: .; v_gene: TRBV27; j_gene: TRBJ2-2; d_gene: .; CDR3nt: TGTGCCAGCAGTTTTTCAGGGAACACCGGGGAGCTGTTTTTT; CDR3aa: CASSFSGNTGELFF
abundance: few; v_gene: TRBV2; j_gene: TRBJ1-3; d_gene: .; CDR3nt: TGTGCCTCCAGGGGCCCGACCTCTGGAAACACCATATATTTT; CDR3aa: CASRGPTSGNTIYF
abundance: .; v_gene: TRBV18; j_gene: TRBJ1-5; d_gene: .; CDR3nt: TGTGCCAGCTCACCAATCCCCCCGCTCGGTAGCAATCAGCCCCAGCATTTT; CDR3aa: CASSPIPPLGSNQPQHF
abundance: .; v_gene: TRBV6-6; j_gene: TRBJ2-7; d_gene: TRBD1; CDR3nt: TGTGCCAGCAGTTACTCGGGACAGGGGGCTGGCGAGCAGTACTTC; CDR3aa: CASSYSGQGAGEQYF
abundance: .; v_gene: TRBV11-2; j_gene: TRBJ1-6; d_gene: .; CDR3nt: TGTGCCAGCAGCCGCTCTGGACAGTATAATTCACCCCTCCACTTT; CDR3aa: CASSRSGQYNSPLHF
abundance: .; v_gene: TRBV29-1; j_gene: TRBJ2-3; d_gene: TRBD1; CDR3nt: TGCAGCTCTCTTCCGGGACAGGGGGGTGATACGCAGTATTTT; CDR3aa: CSSLPGQGGDTQYF
abundance: .; v_gene: TRBV5-5; j_gene: TRBJ1-1; d_gene: .; CDR3nt: TGTGCCAGCAGCAACAGGGCCCTGGACACTGAAGCTTTCTTT; CDR3aa: CASSNRALDTEAFF
abundance: .; v_gene: TRBV10-2; j_gene: TRBJ1-4; d_gene: TRBD1; CDR3nt: TGCGCCAGCAGTCGGGACAGGGGGGAAAAACTGTTTTTT; CDR3aa: CASSRDRGEKLFF
abundance: .; v_gene: TRBV5-6; j_gene: TRBJ1-1; d_gene: .; CDR3nt: TGTGCCAGCAGCTTGGGCAGTTGGACTGAAGCTTTCTTT; CDR3aa: CASSLGSWTEAFF
abundance: .; v_gene: TRBV5-1; j_gene: TRBJ1-1; d_gene: .; CDR3nt: TGCGCCAGCAGCCCCGGGGGGGACGGAGGGAACACTGAAGCTTTCTTT; CDR3aa: CASSPGGDGGNTEAFF
abundance: .; v_gene: TRBV5-1; j_gene: TRBJ2-1; d_gene: TRBD2; CDR3nt: TGCGCCAGCAGCATTAGCGGGGGGGCCTACAATGAGCAGTTCTTC; CDR3aa: CASSISGGAYNEQFF
abundance: .; v_gene: TRBV5-5; j_gene: TRBJ1-2; d_gene: TRBD1; CDR3nt: TGTGCCAGCAGCTTGGTGGGACAGGGGATCGACGGCTACACCTTC; CDR3aa: CASSLVGQGIDGYTF
abundance: .; v_gene: TRBV3-1/TRBV3-2; j_gene: TRBJ2-3; d_gene: .; CDR3nt: TGTGCCAGCAGCCGGGGGACAGCGGGTACGCAGTATTTT; CDR3aa: CASSRGTAGTQYF
abundance: .; v_gene: TRBV6-2/TRBV6-3; j_gene: TRBJ2-7; d_gene: TRBD1; CDR3nt: TGTGCCAGCAGTATGGACAGGGCGCTTTTCTCCTACGAGCAGTACTTC; CDR3aa: CASSMDRALFSYEQYF
abundance: .; v_gene: TRBV12-5; j_gene: TRBJ2-3; d_gene: TRBD2; CDR3nt: TGTGCTAGTGCCCGACCCGGGACTAGCGGGGGGGCACCCGGCACAGATACGCAGTATTTT; CDR3aa: CASARPGTSGGAPGTDTQYF